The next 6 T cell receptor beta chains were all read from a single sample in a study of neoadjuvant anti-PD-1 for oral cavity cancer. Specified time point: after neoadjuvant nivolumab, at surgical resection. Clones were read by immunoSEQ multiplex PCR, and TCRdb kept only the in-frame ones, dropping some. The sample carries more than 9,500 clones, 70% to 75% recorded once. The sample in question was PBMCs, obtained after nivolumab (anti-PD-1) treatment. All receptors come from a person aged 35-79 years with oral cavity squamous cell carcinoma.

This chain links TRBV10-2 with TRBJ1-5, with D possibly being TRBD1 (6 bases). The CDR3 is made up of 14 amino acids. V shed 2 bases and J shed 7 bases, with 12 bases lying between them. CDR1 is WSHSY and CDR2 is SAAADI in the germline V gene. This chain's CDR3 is CASSEGTTGQPQHF. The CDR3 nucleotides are TGCGCCAGCAGTGAGGGGACAACAGGACAGCCCCAGCATTTT.

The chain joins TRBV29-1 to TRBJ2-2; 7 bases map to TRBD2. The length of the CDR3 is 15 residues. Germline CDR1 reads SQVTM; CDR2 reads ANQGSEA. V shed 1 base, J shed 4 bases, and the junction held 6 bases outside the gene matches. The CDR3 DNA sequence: TGCAGCGTTGAAGCGATACCGGGGGGCACCGGGGAGCTGTTTTTT. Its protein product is CSVEAIPGGTGELFF.

CDR3 sequence: CASSYQVGAHNEQFF. DNA of the CDR3: TGTGCCAGCAGTTACCAAGTGGGGGCACACAATGAGCAGTTCTTC. This rearrangement joins TRBV6-5 to TRBJ2-1, with D possibly matching TRBD1 (6 bases). CDR1 and CDR2 (germline): MNHEY, SVGAGI. The CDR3 covers 15 residues. The germline V and J ends were trimmed by 2 bases and 5 bases, with 13 bases remaining between them.

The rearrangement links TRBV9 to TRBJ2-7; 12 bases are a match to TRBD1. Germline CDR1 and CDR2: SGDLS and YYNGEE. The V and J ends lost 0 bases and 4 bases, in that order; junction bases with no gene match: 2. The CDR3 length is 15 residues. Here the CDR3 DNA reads TGTGCCAGCAGCGTAGAGGGACAGGGGGCGTACGAGCAGTACTTC. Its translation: CASSVEGQGAYEQYF.

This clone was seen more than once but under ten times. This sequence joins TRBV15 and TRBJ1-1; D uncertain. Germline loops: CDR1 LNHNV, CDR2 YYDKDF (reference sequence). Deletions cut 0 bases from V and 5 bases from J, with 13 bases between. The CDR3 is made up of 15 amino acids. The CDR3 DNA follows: TGTGCCACCAGCAGAGATCGGGTAGGGCCTACTGAAGCTTTCTTT. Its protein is CATSRDRVGPTEAFF.

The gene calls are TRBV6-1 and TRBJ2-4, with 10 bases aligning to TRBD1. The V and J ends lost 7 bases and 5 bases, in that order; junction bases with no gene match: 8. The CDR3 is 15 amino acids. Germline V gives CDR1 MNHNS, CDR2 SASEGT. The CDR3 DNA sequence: TGTGCCAGCATCAGAGTGGGGACAGGGGAAAACATTCAGTACTTC. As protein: CASIRVGTGENIQYF.